This T cell receptor beta chain was profiled in a study of blood T cell repertoires in COVID-19. At the level of the study: The samples span acute and convalescent COVID-19 from the United States, Italy and Spain. Sample material is recorded as cDNA or gDNA derived from T cells, B-cell-depleted T cells, or PBMCs.

Germline CDR1 is SGHRS and CDR2 is YFSETQ. Trimming stripped 0 bases from V and 9 bases from J, with 22 bases between. The CDR3 length is 16 residues. Seattle enrolled patients during active infection and tracked them longitudinally. The data were produced by immunoSEQ multiplex PCR, yet TCRdb's version contains in-frame clones alone and is incomplete. The data hold about 290,000 clones, with around nine tenths observed a single time. Source material: peripheral blood. This receptor was identified in a woman between 25 and 40 years old with COVID-19, enrolled during active disease. The chain joins TRBV5-1 to TRBJ2-7, with D maybe TRBD2 (5 bases). The DNA for the CDR3 is TGCGCCAGCAGCTTGGAGGTCGGGGATCCTACGAGCGGGCAGTACTTC. This encodes CASSLEVGDPTSGQYF.